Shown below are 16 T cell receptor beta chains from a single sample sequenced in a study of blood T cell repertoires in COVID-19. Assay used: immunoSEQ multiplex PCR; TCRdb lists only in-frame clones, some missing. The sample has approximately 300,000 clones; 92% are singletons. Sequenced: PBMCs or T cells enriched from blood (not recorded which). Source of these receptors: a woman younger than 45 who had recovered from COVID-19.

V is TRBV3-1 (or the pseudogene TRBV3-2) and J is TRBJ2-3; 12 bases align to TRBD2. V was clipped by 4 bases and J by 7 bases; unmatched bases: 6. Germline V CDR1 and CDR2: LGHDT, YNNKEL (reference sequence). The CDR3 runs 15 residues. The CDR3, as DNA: TGTGCCAGCAGCCCGACTAGCGGGAGCCTCTATACGCAGTATTTT. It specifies CASSPTSGSLYTQYF.

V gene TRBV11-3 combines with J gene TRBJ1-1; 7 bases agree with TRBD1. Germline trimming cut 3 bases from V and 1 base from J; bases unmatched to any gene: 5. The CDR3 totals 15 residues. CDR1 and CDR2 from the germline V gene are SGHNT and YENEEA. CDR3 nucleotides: TGTGCCAGCAGCTTGCGGGACAGTCGGAACACTGAAGCTTTCTTT. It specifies CASSLRDSRNTEAFF.

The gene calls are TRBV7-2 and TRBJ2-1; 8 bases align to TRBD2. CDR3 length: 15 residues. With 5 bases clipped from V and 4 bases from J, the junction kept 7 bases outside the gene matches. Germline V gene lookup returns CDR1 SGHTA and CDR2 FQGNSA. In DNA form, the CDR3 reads TGTGCCAGCAGCCGCAGCGGGGGTCAGTACAATGAGCAGTTCTTC. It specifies CASSRSGGQYNEQFF.

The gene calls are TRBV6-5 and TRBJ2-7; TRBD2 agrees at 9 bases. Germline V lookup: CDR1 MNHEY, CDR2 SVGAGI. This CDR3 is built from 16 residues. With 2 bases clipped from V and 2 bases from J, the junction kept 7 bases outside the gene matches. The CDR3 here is CASSYQGLAGTYEQYF. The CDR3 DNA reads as TGTGCCAGCAGTTACCAGGGCCTAGCGGGAACCTACGAGCAGTACTTC.

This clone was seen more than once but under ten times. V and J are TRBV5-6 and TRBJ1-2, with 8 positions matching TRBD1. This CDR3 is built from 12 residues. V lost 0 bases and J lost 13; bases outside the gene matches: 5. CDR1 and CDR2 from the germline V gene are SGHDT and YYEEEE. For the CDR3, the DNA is TGTGCCAGCAGCTTGGGGACAGGGTCGTGCACCTTC. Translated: CASSLGTGSCTF.

The CDR3 DNA sequence: TGCAGTGCTAGTAGGGGGCTTCTCATGAACACTGAAGCTTTCTTT. This gives the protein CSASRGLLMNTEAFF. The chain joins TRBV20-1 to TRBJ1-1; TRBD1 matches 7 bases. Germline-derived CDR1 and CDR2 are DFQATT and SNEGSKA (reference sequence). The CDR3 totals 15 residues. The V gene end was trimmed by 3 bases and the J gene end by 0 bases; junction bases not matched to a gene: 7.

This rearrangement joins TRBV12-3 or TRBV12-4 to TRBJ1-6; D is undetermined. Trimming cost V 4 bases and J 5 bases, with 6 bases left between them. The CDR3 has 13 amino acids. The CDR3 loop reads CASSSFHNSPLHF. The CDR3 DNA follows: TGTGCCAGCAGTTCATTTCATAATTCACCCCTCCACTTT.

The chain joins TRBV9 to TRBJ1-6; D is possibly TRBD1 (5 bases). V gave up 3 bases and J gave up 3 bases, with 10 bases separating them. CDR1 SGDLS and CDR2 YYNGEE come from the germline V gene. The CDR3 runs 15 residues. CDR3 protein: CASSAGTDYNSPLHF. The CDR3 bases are TGTGCCAGCAGCGCCGGGACTGACTATAATTCACCCCTCCACTTT.

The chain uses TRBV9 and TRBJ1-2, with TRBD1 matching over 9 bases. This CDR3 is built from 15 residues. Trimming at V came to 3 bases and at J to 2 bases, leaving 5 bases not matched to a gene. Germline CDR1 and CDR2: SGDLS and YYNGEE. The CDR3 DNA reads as TGTGCCAGCAGCGACGACAGGGGGGGAAACTATGGCTACACCTTC. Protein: CASSDDRGGNYGYTF.

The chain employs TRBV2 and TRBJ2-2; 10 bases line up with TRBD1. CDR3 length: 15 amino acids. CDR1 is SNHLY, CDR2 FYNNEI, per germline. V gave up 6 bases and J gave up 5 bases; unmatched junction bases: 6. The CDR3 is CASSGDRGSTGELFF. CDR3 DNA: TGTGCCAGCAGCGGGGACAGGGGATCTACCGGGGAGCTGTTTTTT.

CDR3 protein: CASSGLLDRASTDTQYF. CDR3 nucleotides: TGTGCCAGCAGTGGGCTCCTGGACAGGGCTAGCACAGATACGCAGTATTTT. V and J are TRBV27 and TRBJ2-3; TRBD1 matches at 8 bases. The CDR3 extends over 17 amino acids. Germline V gene data show CDR1 as MNHEY and CDR2 as SMNVEV (reference sequence). V trimming: 5 bases; J trimming: 0 bases; junction bases outside the gene matches: 10.

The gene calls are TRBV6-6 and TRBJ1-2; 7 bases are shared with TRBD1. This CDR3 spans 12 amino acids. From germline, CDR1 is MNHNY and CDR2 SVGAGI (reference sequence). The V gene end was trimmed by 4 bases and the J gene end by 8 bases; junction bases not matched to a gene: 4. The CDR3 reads CASSSTGRGYTF. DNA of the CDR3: TGTGCCAGCAGTTCGACAGGGAGGGGCTACACCTTC.

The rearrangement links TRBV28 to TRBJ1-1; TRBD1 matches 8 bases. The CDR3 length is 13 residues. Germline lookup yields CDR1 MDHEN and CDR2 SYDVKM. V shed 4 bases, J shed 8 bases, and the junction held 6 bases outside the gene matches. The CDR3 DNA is TGTGCCAGCAGTTCCGGGACAGGCTTAGAAGCTTTCTTT. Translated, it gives CASSSGTGLEAFF.

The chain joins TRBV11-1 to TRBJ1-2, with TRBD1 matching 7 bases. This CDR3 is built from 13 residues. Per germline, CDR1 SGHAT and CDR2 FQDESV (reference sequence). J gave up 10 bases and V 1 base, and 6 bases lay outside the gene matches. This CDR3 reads CASSLVTGEDYTF. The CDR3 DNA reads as TGTGCCAGCAGCTTAGTTACAGGGGAAGACTACACCTTC.

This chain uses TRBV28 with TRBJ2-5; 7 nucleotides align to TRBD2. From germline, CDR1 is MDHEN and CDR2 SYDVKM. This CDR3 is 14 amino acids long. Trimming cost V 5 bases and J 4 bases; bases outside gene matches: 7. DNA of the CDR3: TGTGCCAGCAGTCAAACCGGGGGGTCAGAGACCCAGTACTTC. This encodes CASSQTGGSETQYF.

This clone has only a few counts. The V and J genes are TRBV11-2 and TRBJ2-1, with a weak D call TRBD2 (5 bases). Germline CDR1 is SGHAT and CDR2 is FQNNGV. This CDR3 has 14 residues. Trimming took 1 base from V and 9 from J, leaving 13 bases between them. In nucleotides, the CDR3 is TGTGCCAGCAGCTTAGGTTTTCCTGCGGGTGAGCAGTTCTTC. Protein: CASSLGFPAGEQFF.